This T cell receptor (beta chain) was obtained from a study of blood T cell repertoires in COVID-19. Study at large: Some COVID-19 samples were acute and others convalescent; all came from the United States, Italy and Spain.

Generated by immunoSEQ multiplex PCR, the TCRdb table keeps only in-frame clones and is missing some. The sample has about 240,000 clones; 75% to 90% are singletons. Germline V gives CDR1 SGHAT, CDR2 FQNNGV. Trimming stripped 2 bases from V and 0 bases from J, with 10 bases between. The CDR3 consists of 16 residues. The TCR originated in a man in his sixties who had recovered from COVID-19. The chain has TRBV11-2 and TRBJ1-4; D is possibly TRBD1 (6 bases). Sequencing used peripheral blood. The CDR3 reads CASSLTTGSTNEKLFF. The CDR3 nucleotides are TGTGCCAGCAGCTTAACAACAGGGTCAACTAATGAAAAACTGTTTTTT.